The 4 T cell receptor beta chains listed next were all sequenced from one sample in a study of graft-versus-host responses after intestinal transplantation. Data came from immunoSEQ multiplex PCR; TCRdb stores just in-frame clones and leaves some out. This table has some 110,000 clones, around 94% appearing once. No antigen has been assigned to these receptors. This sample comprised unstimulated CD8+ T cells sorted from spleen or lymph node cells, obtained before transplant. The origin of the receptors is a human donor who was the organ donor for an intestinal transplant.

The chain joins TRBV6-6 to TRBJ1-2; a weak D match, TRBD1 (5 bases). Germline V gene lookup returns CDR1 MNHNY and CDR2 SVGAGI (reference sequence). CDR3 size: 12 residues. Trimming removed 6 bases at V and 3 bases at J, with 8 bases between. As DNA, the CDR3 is TGTGCCAGCAGCCCGGGACACTATGGCTACACCTTC. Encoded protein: CASSPGHYGYTF.

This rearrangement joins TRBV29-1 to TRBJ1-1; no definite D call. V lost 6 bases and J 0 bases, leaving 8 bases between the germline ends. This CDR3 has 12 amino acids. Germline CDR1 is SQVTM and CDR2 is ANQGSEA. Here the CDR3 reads CSVDHMNTEAFF. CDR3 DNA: TGCAGCGTGGACCATATGAACACTGAAGCTTTCTTT. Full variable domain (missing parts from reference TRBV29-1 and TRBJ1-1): SAVISQKPSRDICQRGTSLTIQCQVDSQVTMMFWYRQQPGQSLTLIATANQGSEATYESGFVIDKFPISRPNLTFSTLTVSNMSPEDSSIYLCSVDHMNTEAFFGQGTRLTVV.

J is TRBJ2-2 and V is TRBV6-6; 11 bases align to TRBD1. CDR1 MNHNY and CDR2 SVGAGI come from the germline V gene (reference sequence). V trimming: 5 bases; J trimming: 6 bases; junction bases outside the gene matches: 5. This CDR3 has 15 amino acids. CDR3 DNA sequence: TGTGCCAGCAGTCCCGGGACAGGGGGGGCCGGGGAGCTGTTTTTT. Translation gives CASSPGTGGAGELFF.

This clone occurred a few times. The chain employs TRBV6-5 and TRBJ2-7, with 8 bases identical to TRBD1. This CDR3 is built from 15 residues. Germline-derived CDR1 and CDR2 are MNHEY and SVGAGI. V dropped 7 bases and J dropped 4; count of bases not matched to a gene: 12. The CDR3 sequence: CASTHGAGGGYEQYF. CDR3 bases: TGTGCCAGCACCCACGGTGCAGGGGGCGGGTACGAGCAGTACTTC.